The 9 T cell receptor beta chains below all came from one sample that was sequenced in a study of blood T cell repertoires in COVID-19. Profiled with immunoSEQ multiplex PCR; TCRdb holds only in-frame clones, not every one. The sample lists approximately 57,000 clones, roughly four fifths seen once, with 8.2% in the top ten. The sequenced sample consisted of peripheral blood. The receptors originated from a woman older than 75 with acute or convalescent COVID-19.

The chain couples TRBV27 to TRBJ2-1; 7 nucleotides match TRBD2. CDR3 length equals 15 residues. With 5 bases clipped from V and 7 bases from J, the junction kept 11 bases outside the gene matches. The V gene's germline CDR1 is MNHEY and CDR2 SMNVEV (reference sequence). The CDR3 sequence: CASSLGLEGINEQFF. The CDR3 DNA sequence: TGTGCCAGCAGTCTAGGACTAGAGGGAATTAATGAGCAGTTCTTC.

The chain uses TRBV7-9 and TRBJ2-5; 9 nucleotides line up with TRBD1. This CDR3 region has 16 residues. Germline CDR1 SEHNR, CDR2 FQNEAQ (reference sequence). The V gene end was trimmed by 0 bases and the J gene end by 5 bases; junction bases not matched to a gene: 7. CDR3 region: CASSLADRGLRETQYF. CDR3 sequence (DNA): TGTGCCAGCAGCTTAGCGGACAGGGGTTTACGGGAGACCCAGTACTTC.

The genes are TRBV5-8 and TRBJ2-1, with 7 bases aligning to TRBD1. Germline values: CDR1 SGHTS, CDR2 YDEGEE. The CDR3 runs to 13 residues. Trimming cost V 2 bases and J 4 bases; bases outside gene matches: 0. The CDR3 nucleotides read TGTGCCAGCAGCTTACAGGGGTACAATGAGCAGTTCTTC. Residues: CASSLQGYNEQFF.

The chain recombines TRBV7-8 with TRBJ2-2; 10 bases are a match to TRBD1. Germline V gene sequence: CDR1 SGHVS, CDR2 FQNEAQ. Trimming at V came to 5 bases and at J to 5 bases, leaving 8 bases not matched to a gene. The CDR3 is made up of 16 amino acids. CDR3 protein: CASSPMTGGGTGELFF. CDR3 bases: TGTGCCAGCAGCCCCATGACAGGGGGCGGGACCGGGGAGCTGTTTTTT. Based on the CDR3 plus reference TRBV7-8 and TRBJ2-2, the full variable domain is GAGVSQSPRYKVAKRGQDVALRCDPISGHVSLFWYQQALGQGPEFLTYFQNEAQLDKSGLPSDRFFAERPEGSVSTLKIQRTQQEDSAVYLCASSPMTGGGTGELFFGEGSRLTVL.

The V and J genes are TRBV6-5 and TRBJ2-7; 8 bases fit TRBD1. V lost 5 bases and J lost 3; bases outside the gene matches: 6. Germline-derived CDR1 and CDR2 are MNHEY and SVGAGI. The CDR3 extends over 14 amino acids. The CDR3 reads CASSPGTGSYEQYF. The CDR3 DNA is TGTGCCAGCAGTCCAGGGACAGGCAGCTACGAGCAGTACTTC.

This chain uses TRBV2 with TRBJ1-3; 7 nucleotides line up with TRBD1. Germline V CDR1 and CDR2: SNHLY, FYNNEI. V was clipped by 5 bases and J by 0 bases; unmatched bases: 7. The CDR3 spans 16 residues. CDR3 sequence: CASSTRTGPSGNTIYF. The CDR3, as DNA: TGTGCCAGCAGTACCCGGACAGGACCCTCTGGAAACACCATATATTTT.

The chain links TRBV28 to TRBJ2-7, with TRBD2 matching 11 bases. CDR1 MDHEN and CDR2 SYDVKM come from the germline V gene. After removal of 5 bases from V and 5 bases from J, the junction contained 8 bases not matched to a gene. The CDR3 has 15 amino acids. The CDR3 is CASSIAGGPSHEQYF. The CDR3, as DNA: TGTGCCAGCAGTATAGCGGGGGGGCCTTCCCACGAGCAGTACTTC.

V usage is TRBV4-1 and J usage is TRBJ1-1, with 9 bases identical to TRBD1. CDR1 MGHRA and CDR2 YSYEKL come from the germline V gene. This CDR3 comprises 15 residues. V trimming: 1 base; J trimming: 4 bases; junction bases outside the gene matches: 4. The CDR3 nucleotides are TGCGCCAGCAGCCAAGGACAGGGGGGAAGCACTGAAGCTTTCTTT. Translation gives CASSQGQGGSTEAFF.

The chain links TRBV4-1 to TRBJ1-4; TRBD1 agrees at 7 bases. The CDR3 has 17 amino acids. Germline V gene lookup returns CDR1 MGHRA and CDR2 YSYEKL. Trimming removed 0 bases from V and 0 bases from J; junction bases left unmatched: 4. The CDR3 DNA is TGCGCCAGCAGCCAAGATCTAGGGACAGCAACTAATGAAAAACTGTTTTTT. This sequence encodes CASSQDLGTATNEKLFF.